Listed below are T cell receptor beta chains from one sample, sequenced in a study of T cells in Graves' hyperthyroidism and ophthalmopathy. TCRdb passed the multiplex PCR reads through MiXCR, listing each CDR3 protein once. The table includes roughly 510,000 distinct CDR3 sequences, approximately 49% detected once. What was sequenced was peripheral blood or thyroid tissue (not recorded which). Receptors were obtained from an adult woman with Graves' disease, either hyperthyroidism or ophthalmopathy (not recorded which). Both conserved end residues are part of each CDR3. D genes are given only for firm matches. Clone size is shown for a subset of rows, as once, few, many or a class of expanded clone.

cdr3_nt cdr3_aa j_call d_call v_call clone_size
TGTGCCAGCAGTGGCACTAGCGGTTACAATGAGCAGTTCTTC CASSGTSGYNEQFF TRBJ2-1 TRBD2 TRBV2 .
TGTGCCAGCAGCTTGATATCGGAGACCCAGTACTTC CASSLISETQYF TRBJ2-5 . TRBV11-2 many
TGTGCCAGCAGCTTAGGGGACATTAATTCACCCCTCCACTTT CASSLGDINSPLHF TRBJ1-6 . TRBV7-2 many
TGCAGCGTCGGGGACAGGGGCTACTATGGCTACACCTTC CSVGDRGYYGYTF TRBJ1-2 TRBD1 TRBV29-1 .
TGCAGCGTTGAAGGACTGACTAGCGGATGCACAGATACGCAGTATTTT CSVEGLTSGCTDTQYF TRBJ2-3 TRBD2 TRBV29-1 .
TGTGCCAGCAGCAAGAGGGGACTCAACGGGGAGACCCAGTACTTC CASSKRGLNGETQYF TRBJ2-5 . TRBV7-2 .
TGTGCCAGCAGCCACCGGGACAGGGATATACAAGAGACCCAGTACTTC CASSHRDRDIQETQYF TRBJ2-5 TRBD1 TRBV11-1 .
TGTGCCAGCAGCCCACCAAACGGGCCCCAGCATTTT CASSPPNGPQHF TRBJ1-5 . TRBV3-1 .
TGTGCCGCCGGGGTCGGGTCCAATGCATGGGCGAAGGAGAACACTGAAGCTTTCTTT CAAGVGSNAWAKENTEAFF TRBJ1-1 . TRBV2 .
TGTGCCAGCAGCGCGGACACCATATATTTT CASSADTIYF TRBJ1-3 . TRBV14 .
TGCGCCAGCAGCCACAAAACCGGGACTCCACGGAAGGAAAAACTGTTTTTT CASSHKTGTPRKEKLFF TRBJ1-4 . TRBV4-1 few